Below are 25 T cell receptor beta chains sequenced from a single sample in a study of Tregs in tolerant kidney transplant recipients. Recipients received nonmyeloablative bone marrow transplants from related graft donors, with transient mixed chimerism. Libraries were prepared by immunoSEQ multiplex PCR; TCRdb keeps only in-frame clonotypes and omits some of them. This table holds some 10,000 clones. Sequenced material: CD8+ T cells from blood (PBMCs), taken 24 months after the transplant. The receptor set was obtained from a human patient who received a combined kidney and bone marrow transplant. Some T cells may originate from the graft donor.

The sequenced CDR3 bases are TGTGCCAGTAGTTCGACACCGTATCAGCCC. It specifies CASSSTPYQP. The complete CDR3 protein is CASSSTPYQPQHF. The chain recombines TRBV19 with TRBJ1-5; D not certain. The read terminates 3 residues before the CDR3 end, so the remaining end is supplied by the germline J gene. This CDR3 is built from 13 residues. Trimming took 5 bases from V and 5 from J, leaving 10 bases between them. CDR1 and CDR2 (germline): LNHDA, SQIVND (reference sequence).

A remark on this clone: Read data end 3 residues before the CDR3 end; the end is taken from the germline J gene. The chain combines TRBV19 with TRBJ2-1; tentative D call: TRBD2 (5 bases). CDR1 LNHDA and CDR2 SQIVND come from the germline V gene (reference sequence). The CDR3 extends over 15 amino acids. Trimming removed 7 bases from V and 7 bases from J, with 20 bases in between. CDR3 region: CASNTPARASNEQFF. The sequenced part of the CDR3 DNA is TGTGCCAGTAATACACCGGCGAGGGCATCTAATGAG.

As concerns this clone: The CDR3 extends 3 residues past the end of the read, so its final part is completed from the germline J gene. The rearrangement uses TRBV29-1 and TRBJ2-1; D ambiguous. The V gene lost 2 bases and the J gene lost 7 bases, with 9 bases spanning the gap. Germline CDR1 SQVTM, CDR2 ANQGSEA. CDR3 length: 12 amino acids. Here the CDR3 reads CSVERFGNEQFF. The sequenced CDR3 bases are TGCAGCGTTGAAAGGTTTGGTAATGAG.

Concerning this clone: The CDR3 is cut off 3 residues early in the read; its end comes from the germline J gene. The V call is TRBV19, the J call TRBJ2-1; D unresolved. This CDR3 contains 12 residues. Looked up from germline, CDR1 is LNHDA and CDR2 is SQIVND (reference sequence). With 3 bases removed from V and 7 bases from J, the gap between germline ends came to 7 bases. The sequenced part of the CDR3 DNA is TGTGCCAGTAGTATGTTGCGAAATGAG. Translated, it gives CASSMLRNE. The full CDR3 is CASSMLRNEQFF.

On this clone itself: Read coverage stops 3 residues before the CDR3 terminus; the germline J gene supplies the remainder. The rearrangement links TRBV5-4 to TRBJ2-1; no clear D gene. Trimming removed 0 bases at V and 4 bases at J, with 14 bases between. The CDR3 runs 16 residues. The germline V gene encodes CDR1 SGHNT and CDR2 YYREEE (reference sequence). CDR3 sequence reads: CASSLVVAGSYNEQFF. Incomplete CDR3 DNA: TGTGCCAGCAGCTTGGTTGTTGCAGGCTCTTACAATGAG. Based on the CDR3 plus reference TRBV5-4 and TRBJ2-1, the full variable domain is ETGVTQSPTHLIKTRGQQVTLRCSSQSGHNTVSWYQQALGQGPQFIFQYYREEENGRGNFPPRFSGLQFPNYSSELNVNALELDDSALYLCASSLVVAGSYNEQFFGPGTRLTVL.

The CDR3 sequence is CASSFSGRANEQFF. Incomplete CDR3 DNA: TGTGCCAGCAGCTTTAGCGGGAGGGCTAATGAG. The chain recombines TRBV5-4 with TRBJ2-1; TRBD2 aligns across 11 bases. The read finishes 3 residues shy of the CDR3 end, and the germline J gene is used to complete it. The V segment lost 2 bases and the J segment 7 bases; nucleotides outside the gene matches: 2. The CDR3 loop spans 14 amino acids. The V gene's germline CDR1 is SGHNT and CDR2 YYREEE (reference sequence).

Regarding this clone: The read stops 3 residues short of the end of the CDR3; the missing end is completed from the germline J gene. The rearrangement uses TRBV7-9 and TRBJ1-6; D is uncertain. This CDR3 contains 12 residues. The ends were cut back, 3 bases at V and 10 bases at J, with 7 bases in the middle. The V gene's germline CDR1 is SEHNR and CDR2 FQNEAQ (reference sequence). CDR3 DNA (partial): TGTGCCAGCAGCTTTATGGGCTCACCC. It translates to CASSFMGSP. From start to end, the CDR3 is CASSFMGSPLHF.

This CDR3 reads CASSPNGGLAANTGELFF. The CDR3 DNA, read in part, is TGTGCCAGCAGCCCCAACGGGGGACTAGCCGCGAACACCGGGGAG. This sequence joins TRBV7-3 and TRBJ2-2, with 9 bases matching TRBD2. Read data end 3 residues before the CDR3 end; the end is taken from the germline J gene. The CDR3 consists of 18 residues. With 5 bases clipped from V and 0 bases from J, the junction kept 10 bases outside the gene matches. In germline, CDR1 is SGHTA, CDR2 FQGTGA.

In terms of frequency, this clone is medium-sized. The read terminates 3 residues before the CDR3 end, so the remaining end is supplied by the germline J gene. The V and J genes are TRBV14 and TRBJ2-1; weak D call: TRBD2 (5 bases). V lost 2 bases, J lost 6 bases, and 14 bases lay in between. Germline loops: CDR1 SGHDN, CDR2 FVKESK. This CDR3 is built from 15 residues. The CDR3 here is CASSQRVTNPNEQFF. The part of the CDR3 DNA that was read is TGTGCCAGCAGCCAACGTGTGACTAACCCCAATGAG. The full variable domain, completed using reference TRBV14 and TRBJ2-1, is EAGVTQFPSHSVIEKGQTVTLRCDPISGHDNLYWYRRVMGKEIKFLLHFVKESKQDESGMPNNRFLAERTGGTYSTLKVQPAELEDSGVYFCASSQRVTNPNEQFFGPGTRLTVL.

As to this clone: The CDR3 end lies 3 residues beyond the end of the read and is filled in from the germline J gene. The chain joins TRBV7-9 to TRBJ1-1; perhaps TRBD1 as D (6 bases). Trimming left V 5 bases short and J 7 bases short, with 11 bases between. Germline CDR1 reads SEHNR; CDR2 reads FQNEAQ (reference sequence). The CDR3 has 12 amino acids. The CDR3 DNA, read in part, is TGTGCCAGCAGCGAGCGGACAGTTGAA. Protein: CASSERTVE. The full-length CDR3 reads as CASSERTVEAFF.

CDR3 DNA, as far as it was read: TGCAGTGCTAACGCATGGGGGATAGCGGGGTACCAAGAGACC. This gives the protein CSANAWGIAGYQET. The entire CDR3 protein is CSANAWGIAGYQETQYF. The V and J genes are TRBV20-1 and TRBJ2-5, with 8 bases lining up with TRBD2. The CDR3 end falls 3 residues outside the read, so it is completed with the germline J gene. The junction had 13 bases not matched to a gene; V was cut back by 4 bases and J by 0 bases. Looked up from germline, CDR1 is DFQATT and CDR2 is SNEGSKA (reference sequence). This CDR3 has 17 amino acids.

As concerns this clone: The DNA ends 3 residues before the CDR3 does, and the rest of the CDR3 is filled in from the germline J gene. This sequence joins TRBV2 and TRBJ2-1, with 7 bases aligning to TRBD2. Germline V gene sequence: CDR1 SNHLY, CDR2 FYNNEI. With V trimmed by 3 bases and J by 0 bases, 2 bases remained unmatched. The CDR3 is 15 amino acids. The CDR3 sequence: CASSELAASYNEQFF. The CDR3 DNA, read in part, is TGTGCCAGCAGTGAGCTAGCGGCCTCCTACAATGAG.

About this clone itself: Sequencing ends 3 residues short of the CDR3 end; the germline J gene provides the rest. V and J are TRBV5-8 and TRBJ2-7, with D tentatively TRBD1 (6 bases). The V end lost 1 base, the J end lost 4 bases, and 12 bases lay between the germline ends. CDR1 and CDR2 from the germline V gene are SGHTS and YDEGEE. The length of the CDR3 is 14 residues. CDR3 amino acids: CASSLLDRQYEQYF. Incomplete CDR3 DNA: TGTGCCAGCAGCTTGCTGGACAGACAATACGAG.

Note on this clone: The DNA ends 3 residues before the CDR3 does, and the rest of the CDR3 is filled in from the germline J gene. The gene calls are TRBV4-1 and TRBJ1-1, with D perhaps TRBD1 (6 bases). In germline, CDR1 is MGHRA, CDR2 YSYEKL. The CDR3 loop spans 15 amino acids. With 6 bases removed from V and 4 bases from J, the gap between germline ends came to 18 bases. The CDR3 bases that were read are TGCGCCAGCAGAACGACAGGCCAAGGGATCACTGAA. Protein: CASRTTGQGITE. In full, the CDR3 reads CASRTTGQGITEAFF.

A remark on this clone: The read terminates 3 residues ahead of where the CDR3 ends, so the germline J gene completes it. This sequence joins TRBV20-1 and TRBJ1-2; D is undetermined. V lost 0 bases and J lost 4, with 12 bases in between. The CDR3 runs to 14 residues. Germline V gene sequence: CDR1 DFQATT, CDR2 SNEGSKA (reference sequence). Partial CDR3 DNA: TGCAGTGCTAGAGATTCGACTCCCCTCTATGGC. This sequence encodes CSARDSTPLYG. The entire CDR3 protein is CSARDSTPLYGYTF.

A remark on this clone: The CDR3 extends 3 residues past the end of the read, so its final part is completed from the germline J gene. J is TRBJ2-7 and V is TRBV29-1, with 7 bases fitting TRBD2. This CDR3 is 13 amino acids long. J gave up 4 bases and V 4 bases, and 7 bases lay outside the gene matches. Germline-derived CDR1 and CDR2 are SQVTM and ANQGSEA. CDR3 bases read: TGCAGCGTTGTACCAACTAGCGCTTACGAG. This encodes CSVVPTSAYE. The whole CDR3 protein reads CSVVPTSAYEQYF.

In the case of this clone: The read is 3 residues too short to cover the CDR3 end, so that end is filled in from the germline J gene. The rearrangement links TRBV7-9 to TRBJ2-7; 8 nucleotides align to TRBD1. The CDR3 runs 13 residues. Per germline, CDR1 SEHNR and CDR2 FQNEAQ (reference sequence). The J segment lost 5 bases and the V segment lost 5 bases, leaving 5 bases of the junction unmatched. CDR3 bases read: TGTGCCAGCAGCCCTCAGGGGGCTAACGAG. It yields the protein CASSPQGANE. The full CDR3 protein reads CASSPQGANEQYF.

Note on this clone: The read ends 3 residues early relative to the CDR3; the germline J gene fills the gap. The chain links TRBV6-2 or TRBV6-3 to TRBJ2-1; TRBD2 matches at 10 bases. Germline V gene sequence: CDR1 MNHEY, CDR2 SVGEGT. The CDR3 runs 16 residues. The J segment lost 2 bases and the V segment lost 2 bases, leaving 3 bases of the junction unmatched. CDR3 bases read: TGTGCCAGCAGTTACCGTAGCGGGAGGACCTACAATGAG. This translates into CASSYRSGRTYNE. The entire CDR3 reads CASSYRSGRTYNEQFF.

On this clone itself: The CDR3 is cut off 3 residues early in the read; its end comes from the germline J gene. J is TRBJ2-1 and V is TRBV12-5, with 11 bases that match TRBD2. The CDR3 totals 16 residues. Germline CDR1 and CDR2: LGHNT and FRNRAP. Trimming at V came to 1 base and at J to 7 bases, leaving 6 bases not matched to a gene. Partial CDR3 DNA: TGTGCTAGTGGTTTGGCTACTAGCGGGAGTGGTAATGAG. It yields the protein CASGLATSGSGNE. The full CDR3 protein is CASGLATSGSGNEQFF.

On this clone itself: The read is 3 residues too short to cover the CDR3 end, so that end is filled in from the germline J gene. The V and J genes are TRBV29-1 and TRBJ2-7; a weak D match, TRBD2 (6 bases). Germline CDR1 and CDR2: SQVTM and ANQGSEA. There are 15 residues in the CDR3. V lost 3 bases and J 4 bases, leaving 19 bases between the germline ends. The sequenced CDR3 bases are TGCAGCGTTGAGGGGGGACTCCTTCCCCCATACGAG. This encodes CSVEGGLLPPYE. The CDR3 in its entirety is CSVEGGLLPPYEQYF.

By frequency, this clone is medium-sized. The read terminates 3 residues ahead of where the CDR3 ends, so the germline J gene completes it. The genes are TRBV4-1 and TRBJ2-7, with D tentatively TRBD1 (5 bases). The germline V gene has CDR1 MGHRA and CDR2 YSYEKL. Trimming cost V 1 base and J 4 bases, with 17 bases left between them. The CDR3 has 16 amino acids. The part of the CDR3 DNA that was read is TGCGCCAGCAGCCAAGGCCCGCAGGGAAGAATGTACGAG. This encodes CASSQGPQGRMYE. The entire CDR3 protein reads CASSQGPQGRMYEQYF.

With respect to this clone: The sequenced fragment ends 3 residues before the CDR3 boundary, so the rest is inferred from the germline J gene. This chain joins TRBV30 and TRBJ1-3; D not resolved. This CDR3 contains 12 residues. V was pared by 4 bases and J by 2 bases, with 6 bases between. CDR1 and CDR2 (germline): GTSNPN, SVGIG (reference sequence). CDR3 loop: CAWKAAGNTIYF. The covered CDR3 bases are TGTGCCTGGAAAGCCGCTGGAAACACC.

This CDR3 reads CSARDWDGTSGRNQYF. Incomplete CDR3 DNA: TGCAGTGCTAGAGACTGGGATGGGACTAGCGGGAGAAAT. The chain employs TRBV20-1 and TRBJ2-4, with TRBD2 matching 14 bases. The read terminates 3 residues before the CDR3 end, so the remaining end is supplied by the germline J gene. Germline CDR1 and CDR2: DFQATT and SNEGSKA (reference sequence). The CDR3 consists of 16 residues.

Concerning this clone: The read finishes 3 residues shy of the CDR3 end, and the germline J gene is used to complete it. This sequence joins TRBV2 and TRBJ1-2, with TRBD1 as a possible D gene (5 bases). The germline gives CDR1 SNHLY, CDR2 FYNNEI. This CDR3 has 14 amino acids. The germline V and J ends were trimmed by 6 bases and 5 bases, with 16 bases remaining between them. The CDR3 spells CASRTVGAGYGYTF. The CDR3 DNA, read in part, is TGTGCCAGCAGGACGGTAGGGGCGGGGTATGGC.

The CDR3 protein is CASSSGQHAGTEAFF. The CDR3 bases that were read are TGCGCCAGCAGCTCGGGACAGCATGCTGGCACTGAA. The chain links TRBV5-1 to TRBJ1-1; 7 bases line up with TRBD1. The CDR3 is cut off 3 residues early in the read; its end comes from the germline J gene. V trimming: 3 bases; J trimming: 4 bases; junction bases outside the gene matches: 9. The germline CDR1 and CDR2 sequences are SGHRS and YFSETQ. The CDR3 runs 15 residues. The full variable domain, completed using reference TRBV5-1 and TRBJ1-1, is KAGVTQTPRYLIKTRGQQVTLSCSPISGHRSVSWYQQTPGQGLQFLFEYFSETQRNKGNFPGRFSGRQFSNSRSEMNVSTLELGDSALYLCASSSGQHAGTEAFFGQGTRLTVV.